This TCR beta chain was captured in a study of persistence of HIV-infected CD4 T cells. Findings and caveats of the study: CMV- and Gag-responding cells had lower TCRbeta richness than CD3/CD28-responding cells.

To note about this clone: Its target is not known.

Sequencing used immunoSEQ version 4 in survey mode. Produced via immunoSEQ multiplex PCR; TCRdb's table is partial and in-frame only. In the table there are about 45,000 clones, about 85% of which are singletons. Nonspecific anti-CD3/anti-CD28 bead stimulation represents the broad CD4+ T cell repertoire. Responding CD4+ T cells were sorted by upregulation of both CD40 ligand and CD69. Undetectable plasma HIV-1 RNA below 50 copies/mL lasted at least 4 years. Donors had CD4+ T cell counts above 400 cells/uL and were CMV-seropositive. The CDR3 loop spans 15 amino acids. Germline V CDR1 and CDR2: PRHDT, FYEKMQ (reference sequence). The ends lost 1 base at V and 7 bases at J; junction bases unmatched: 6.

The origin of this receptor is an adult woman with HIV who was CMV-seropositive. The chain is built from TRBV13 and TRBJ1-2; 10 nucleotides align to TRBD1. The sample in question was CD4+ T cells sorted from PBMCs after roughly 18-hour stimulation, obtained from a patient who received antiretroviral therapy. This chain's CDR3 is CASSLDWTGGGGYTF. The CDR3 bases are TGTGCCAGCAGCTTAGATTGGACAGGGGGTGGTGGCTACACCTTC.